A selection of T cell receptor beta chains follows, all from one sample in a study of blood T cell repertoires in COVID-19. The assay was immunoSEQ multiplex PCR, and TCRdb's table has in-frame clones only and misses some. Here the sample spans fewer than 400,000 clones, over 70% being singletons. Sequencing was done on a sample of PBMCs or T cells enriched from blood (not recorded which). These receptors all stem from a man between 25 and 39 years old who had recovered from COVID-19. Both conserved end residues are part of each CDR3. D genes are given only for firm matches. The listing skips clone size in some rows; elsewhere it reads once, few, many or a size class.

D	J	size	V	DNA	CDR3
TRBD1	TRBJ2-7	NA	TRBV6-5	TGTGCCAGCAGTTACCGGACAGGGGTCTACGAGCAGTACTTC	CASSYRTGVYEQYF
TRBD1	TRBJ1-6	NA	TRBV7-2	TGTGCCAGCAGCTTATATCCCCCCCGACAGGGGTATTCACCCCTCCACTTT	CASSLYPPRQGYSPLHF
TRBD1	TRBJ1-2	NA	TRBV25-1	TGTGCCAGCAGTGATTCCGGCTGGGGCGACAGGGACTATGGCTACACCTTC	CASSDSGWGDRDYGYTF
TRBD1	TRBJ1-4	NA	TRBV13	TGTGCCAGCAGCTCGACAGGGGATAGTGAAAAACTGTTTTTT	CASSSTGDSEKLFF
NA	TRBJ1-5	NA	TRBV24-1	TGTGCCACCAGTGATTCCCGTCGGAGCAATCAGCCCCAGCATTTT	CATSDSRRSNQPQHF
NA	TRBJ1-4	NA	TRBV7-9	TGTGCCAGCAGCCCGGGACCGCAGGCGGGGAGGCTGTTTTTT	CASSPGPQAGRLFF
NA	TRBJ1-3	NA	TRBV18	TGTGCCAGCTCACCCCGGGACTCTGGAAACACCATATATTTT	CASSPRDSGNTIYF
NA	TRBJ2-3	NA	TRBV27	TGTGCCAGCAGTTATTTAACCTCAGGGGATACGCAGTATTTT	CASSYLTSGDTQYF
TRBD1	TRBJ2-3	NA	TRBV9	TGTGCCAGCAGCGCCCGACAGGGGTCTAGCACAGATACGCAGTATTTT	CASSARQGSSTDTQYF
TRBD1	TRBJ1-2	NA	TRBV6-5	TGTGCCAGCAGCTGGGACAGGGTAAAATCCTATGGCTACACCTTC	CASSWDRVKSYGYTF
TRBD1	TRBJ1-5	once	TRBV27	TGTGCCAGCAGCCCCGGGACAGACGTTTCGCCCCAGCATTTT	CASSPGTDVSPQHF
TRBD2	TRBJ2-3	NA	TRBV28	TGTGCCAGCAGGCTAGCGGGCGCTGCAGATACGCAGTATTTT	CASRLAGAADTQYF
NA	TRBJ1-5	once	TRBV27	TGTGCCAGCAGTTTAGCGGCGGGGTATCAGCCCCAGCATTTT	CASSLAAGYQPQHF
TRBD2	TRBJ2-5	NA	TRBV14	TGTGCCAGCAGCCAGTCGGGGGGGGCCGCTCGGTTGGTGGAAGAGACCCAGTACTTC	CASSQSGGAARLVEETQYF
NA	TRBJ1-1	NA	TRBV28	TGTGCCAGCAGTTTATACAGTTCCACTGAAGCTTTCTTT	CASSLYSSTEAFF
NA	TRBJ1-6	NA	TRBV7-2	TGTGCCAGCAGCGTCGGAGGGGCTTATTCACCCCTCCACTTT	CASSVGGAYSPLHF
NA	TRBJ1-5	NA	TRBV5-1	TGCGCCAGCAGCTTAGGGGGGGCTAGCAATCAGCCCCAGCATTTT	CASSLGGASNQPQHF
NA	TRBJ1-3	NA	TRBV15	TGTGCCACCAGCAGAGACACGGGTAACTCTGGAAACACCATATATTTT	CATSRDTGNSGNTIYF
NA	TRBJ2-1	NA	TRBV12-3/TRBV12-4	TGTGCCAGCAACGTAGAGAATGAGCAGTTCTTC	CASNVENEQFF
TRBD2	TRBJ2-1	NA	TRBV18	TGTGCCAGCGGAACTAGCGGGGGGGCAGGTGAGCAGTTCTTC	CASGTSGGAGEQFF
TRBD1	TRBJ1-4	NA	TRBV15	TGTGCCACCAGCAGGGGACAGGGTGGGACTAATGAAAAACTGTTTTTT	CATSRGQGGTNEKLFF
TRBD1	TRBJ2-3	NA	TRBV4-1	TGCGCCAGCAGCCAAGCCGGTGGCAGGGGGCGAACAGATACGCAGTATTTT	CASSQAGGRGRTDTQYF
TRBD2	TRBJ2-5	NA	TRBV5-1	TGCGCCAGCAGCTTCACGACGACTAGCGATGAGACCCAGTACTTC	CASSFTTTSDETQYF
NA	TRBJ1-2	NA	TRBV7-2	TGTGCCAGCAGCGTAGTTGTGTCCGGGGCGGGGTACGGCTACACCTTC	CASSVVVSGAGYGYTF
NA	TRBJ2-7	NA	TRBV28	TGTGCCAGCATCTTTGACAGGTCCTTCTCCTACGAGCAGTACTTC	CASIFDRSFSYEQYF
NA	TRBJ2-6	NA	TRBV9	TGTGCCAGCAGCGTAGTATCTGCTGGGGCCAACGTCCTGACTTTC	CASSVVSAGANVLTF
TRBD1	TRBJ2-2	NA	TRBV12-5	TGTGCTAGTGGTTTGCGACGACAGGGGGAGACCGGGGAGCTGTTTTTT	CASGLRRQGETGELFF
TRBD1	TRBJ2-3	NA	TRBV30	TGTGCCTGGGACACCGGGACAGGGGCAGATACGCAGTATTTT	CAWDTGTGADTQYF
TRBD1	TRBJ2-7	few	TRBV19	TGTGCCAGTAGTGTCAGCTTCCGGGACAGCGGTCGAGAGCAGTACTTC	CASSVSFRDSGREQYF
TRBD1	TRBJ2-7	NA	TRBV5-1	TGCGCCAGCAGCTTGACGGGACCGGGACAGGGGTACGAGCAGTACTTC	CASSLTGPGQGYEQYF
TRBD1	TRBJ2-5	NA	TRBV5-1	TGCGCCAGCAGCTTGGGGACAGGGGCGGAGACCCAGTACTTC	CASSLGTGAETQYF
TRBD2	TRBJ2-3	NA	TRBV7-2	TGTGCCAGCAGCTTAGATCTCGGAGCGGGGGTATGGGCAGATACGCAGTATTTT	CASSLDLGAGVWADTQYF
NA	TRBJ2-7	few	TRBV11-3	TGTGCCAGCAGCTTAGGGCCGGGGGAGTCCTACGAGCAGTACTTC	CASSLGPGESYEQYF
NA	TRBJ1-4	NA	TRBV4-1	TGCGCCAGCAGCCAAGACCAGGGTTTCGCGGGGGCAACTAATGAAAAACTGTTTTTT	CASSQDQGFAGATNEKLFF
TRBD1	TRBJ2-6	few	TRBV19	TGTGCCAGTAGTACTGGACAGGCCTCTGGGGCCAACGTCCTGACTTTC	CASSTGQASGANVLTF
NA	TRBJ1-5	few	TRBV20-1	TGCAGTGCCAGTACAGGTAGCAATCAGCCCCAGCATTTT	CSASTGSNQPQHF
TRBD1	TRBJ1-4	NA	TRBV2	TGTGCCAGCAGTTTCGGGACAGGGTATGAAAAACTGTTTTTT	CASSFGTGYEKLFF
NA	TRBJ1-1	NA	TRBV28	TGTGCCAGCAAAGACTGGCGGATGAACACTGAAGCTTTCTTT	CASKDWRMNTEAFF
NA	TRBJ2-7	once	TRBV27	TGTGCCAGCAGTACAGGGACCGGGCAGTACTTC	CASSTGTGQYF
NA	TRBJ2-1	NA	TRBV7-9	TGTGCCAGCAGCCCTGGGCCGCCATTATCCTCCTACAATGAGCAGTTCTTC	CASSPGPPLSSYNEQFF
NA	TRBJ1-6	once	TRBV4-1	TGCGCCAGCAGCCCGACACAAAGCTCCTATAATTCACCCCTCCACTTT	CASSPTQSSYNSPLHF
NA	TRBJ1-3	NA	TRBV5-1	TGCGCCAGCAGCACCATGGGGGCCGATGGAAACACCATATATTTT	CASSTMGADGNTIYF
NA	TRBJ1-1	NA	TRBV18	TGTGCCAGCTCACCAGAGGGATACGGTGAAGCTTTCTTT	CASSPEGYGEAFF
NA	TRBJ2-1	NA	TRBV28	TGTGCCAGCAGTGTCCCCGACAGCTACAATGAGCAGTTCTTC	CASSVPDSYNEQFF
NA	TRBJ1-1	NA	TRBV3-1/TRBV3-2	TGTGCCAGCAGCCCGACAAAGAACACTGAAGCTTTCTTT	CASSPTKNTEAFF
NA	TRBJ1-2	NA	TRBV3-1/TRBV3-2	TGTGCCAGCAGCCAAGAGGCCTTTAACTATGGCTACACCTTC	CASSQEAFNYGYTF
TRBD1	TRBJ1-6	NA	TRBV5-6	TGTGCCAGCAGCGGGGGACAGGGGACGTCCTATAATTCACCCCTCCACTTT	CASSGGQGTSYNSPLHF
NA	TRBJ2-7	NA	TRBV11-2	TGTGCCAGCAGCCCTTGGCAAGGGGGTCATCTCGAGCAGTACTTC	CASSPWQGGHLEQYF
TRBD1	TRBJ1-3	NA	TRBV6-5	TGTGCCAGCATTAGGGGGCAAGGTGGAAACACCATATATTTT	CASIRGQGGNTIYF
TRBD2	TRBJ2-5	NA	TRBV11-1	TGTGCCAGCAGCTCAGGACTAGCGGGGATGACGGAGACCCAGTACTTC	CASSSGLAGMTETQYF
NA	TRBJ1-6	NA	TRBV27	TGTGCCAGCAGTCCCCAGGGCTCCTATAATTCACCCCTCCACTTT	CASSPQGSYNSPLHF
TRBD1	TRBJ1-2	NA	TRBV9	TGTGCCAGCAGCGTAGTCCCAGGGGGCGGTGAAGGCTACACCTTC	CASSVVPGGGEGYTF
TRBD1	TRBJ1-2	NA	TRBV18	TGTGCCAGCTCACCCCAGGGGGCGAACTATGGCTACACCTTC	CASSPQGANYGYTF
TRBD1	TRBJ2-5	NA	TRBV19	TGTGCCAGTAGTAGGGGGACAGGTCAAGAGACCCAGTACTTC	CASSRGTGQETQYF
NA	TRBJ2-5	once	TRBV6-5	TGTGCCAGCAAAACGGAAGAGACCCAGTACTTC	CASKTEETQYF